The 18 T cell receptor beta chains in this list originate from one sample, sequenced in a study of blood T cell repertoires in COVID-19. The method was immunoSEQ multiplex PCR; TCRdb's version includes in-frame clones alone and lacks a portion of them. The profile shows about 280,000 clones, roughly 86% of them singletons. The sample taken for sequencing was peripheral blood. These receptors all stem from a woman aged 25 to 39 with COVID-19, enrolled during active disease.

A single count supports this clone. The chain joins TRBV24-1 to TRBJ1-5, with TRBD1 matching over 7 bases. Germline CDR1 reads KGHDR; CDR2 reads SFDVKD. V dropped 3 bases and J dropped 4; count of bases not matched to a gene: 5. The CDR3 consists of 15 residues. In DNA form, the CDR3 reads TGTGCCACCAGTGATCCAATGGGACAGAATCAGCCCCAGCATTTT. Translated: CATSDPMGQNQPQHF.

The gene calls are TRBV7-9 and TRBJ2-1; no firm D call. Germline V gene lookup returns CDR1 SEHNR and CDR2 FQNEAQ (reference sequence). Trimming cost V 7 bases and J 4 bases, with 14 bases left between them. The CDR3 has 14 amino acids. CDR3 bases: TGTGCCAGCACCCCCTCGGTCTCTTACAATGAGCAGTTCTTC. This encodes CASTPSVSYNEQFF.

The CDR3 DNA follows: TGTGCCAGCAGTTCGTCCGGACAGTACTACAATGAGCAGTTCTTC. It codes for CASSSSGQYYNEQFF. J is TRBJ2-1 and V is TRBV6-5; tentatively, D is TRBD1 (6 bases). CDR1 and CDR2 (germline): MNHEY, SVGAGI. This CDR3 has 15 amino acids. V was trimmed by 4 bases and J by 3 bases, leaving 13 bases between them.

The chain has TRBV15 and TRBJ1-4; 8 bases map to TRBD1. V trimming: 4 bases; J trimming: 8 bases; junction bases outside the gene matches: 6. CDR1 LNHNV and CDR2 YYDKDF come from the germline V gene (reference sequence). This CDR3 comprises 14 residues. The CDR3 spells CATSITGGGEKLFF. The CDR3 nucleotides are TGTGCCACCAGCATTACAGGGGGAGGAGAAAAACTGTTTTTT. Full variable domain (remainder filled in from reference TRBV15 and TRBJ1-4): DAMVIQNPRYQVTQFGKPVTLSCSQTLNHNVMYWYQQKSSQAPKLLFHYYDKDFNNEADTPDNFQSRRPNTSFCFLDIRSPGLGDTAMYLCATSITGGGEKLFFGSGTQLSVL.

The V call is TRBV19, the J call TRBJ2-2, with 9 nucleotides matching TRBD1. The germline V gene has CDR1 LNHDA and CDR2 SQIVND (reference sequence). This CDR3 is 14 amino acids long. Unmatched junction bases numbered 8, after V lost 5 bases and J lost 10 bases. CDR3 loop: CASSPGQGFAELFF. CDR3 coding DNA: TGTGCCAGTAGTCCAGGACAGGGGTTTGCGGAGCTGTTTTTT.

Here the CDR3 DNA reads TGCGCCAGCAGCCAATGGGGACAGGGGGCGTCCGAGCAGTACTTC. It yields the protein CASSQWGQGASEQYF. This sequence joins TRBV4-1 and TRBJ2-7; 12 bases match TRBD1. Per germline, CDR1 MGHRA and CDR2 YSYEKL. This CDR3 spans 15 amino acids. The junction had 5 bases not matched to a gene; V was cut back by 2 bases and J by 6 bases.

The chain links TRBV2 to TRBJ2-1; D unclear. The CDR3 sequence is 12 residues long. Trimming removed 5 bases from V and 5 bases from J, with 7 bases in between. CDR1 and CDR2 from the germline V gene are SNHLY and FYNNEI. This CDR3 is CASSMRDNEQFF. The CDR3, as DNA: TGTGCCAGCAGTATGAGAGACAATGAGCAGTTCTTC.

This chain connects TRBV27 to TRBJ2-2; TRBD1 agrees at 8 bases. From germline, CDR1 is MNHEY and CDR2 SMNVEV (reference sequence). V trimming: 3 bases; J trimming: 4 bases; junction bases outside the gene matches: 10. This CDR3 has 17 residues. Here the CDR3 reads CASSLGPGTGVTGELFF. As DNA, the CDR3 is TGTGCCAGCAGTTTGGGCCCCGGGACAGGTGTCACCGGGGAGCTGTTTTTT.

The chain uses TRBV7-9 and TRBJ1-1; 7 bases are shared with TRBD1. V shed 5 bases, J shed 3 bases, and the junction held 3 bases outside the gene matches. Germline-derived CDR1 and CDR2 are SEHNR and FQNEAQ (reference sequence). The CDR3 contains 13 residues. CDR3 in amino acids: CASSQGDDTEAFF. DNA of the CDR3: TGTGCCAGCAGCCAGGGGGATGACACTGAAGCTTTCTTT.

The chain couples TRBV2 to TRBJ1-1; D not certain. CDR3 length equals 14 residues. The ends were cut back, 10 bases at V and 5 bases at J, with 20 bases in the middle. Germline V gene data show CDR1 as SNHLY and CDR2 as FYNNEI. CDR3 sequence reads: CATQRFSVETEAFF. The CDR3 nucleotides are TGTGCCACCCAGAGGTTTTCGGTGGAAACTGAAGCTTTCTTT.

The chain links TRBV2 to TRBJ1-4; perhaps TRBD1 as D (6 bases). The V and J ends lost 6 bases and 0 bases respectively, with 17 bases between them. CDR3 length: 17 residues. The V gene's germline CDR1 is SNHLY and CDR2 FYNNEI. CDR3 protein: CASSGDRMAATNEKLFF. The CDR3, as DNA: TGTGCCAGCAGCGGCGACAGGATGGCCGCAACTAATGAAAAACTGTTTTTT.

This chain joins TRBV4-2 and TRBJ2-7; D possibly corresponds to TRBD2 (5 bases). The CDR3 spans 13 residues. Trimming stripped 1 base from V and 9 bases from J, with 13 bases between. Germline-derived CDR1 and CDR2 are LGHNA and YNFKEQ. The DNA for the CDR3 is TGTGCCAGCAGCCAAGCGGGGAACCTCGGGCAGTACTTC. This encodes CASSQAGNLGQYF.

The chain joins TRBV7-9 to TRBJ2-3; 8 bases are a match to TRBD1. CDR3 size: 14 residues. Germline CDR1 reads SEHNR; CDR2 reads FQNEAQ (reference sequence). V trimming: 6 bases; J trimming: 3 bases; junction bases outside the gene matches: 5. The CDR3 protein is CASSPRGQTDTQYF. For the CDR3, the DNA is TGTGCCAGCAGTCCCAGGGGGCAGACAGATACGCAGTATTTT.

This chain links TRBV5-8 with TRBJ1-4; D gene unclear. Germline V gene sequence: CDR1 SGHTS, CDR2 YDEGEE. The CDR3 covers 15 residues. The V gene lost 4 bases and the J gene lost 8 bases, with 18 bases spanning the gap. This CDR3 reads CASSGGLQPEEKLFF. In DNA form, the CDR3 reads TGTGCCAGCAGCGGCGGACTCCAGCCGGAGGAAAAACTGTTTTTT.

This chain joins TRBV6-1 and TRBJ2-3; 7 nucleotides align to TRBD2. The trim removed 1 base at V and 2 bases at J, leaving 6 bases unmatched. CDR3 length equals 16 residues. CDR1 and CDR2 from the germline V gene are MNHNS and SASEGT. CDR3 coding DNA: TGTGCCAGCAGTGAAGGGCGTGCGGGGGACACAGATACGCAGTATTTT. This encodes CASSEGRAGDTDTQYF.

The V call is TRBV5-6, the J call TRBJ1-2; D perhaps matches TRBD1 (5 bases). The CDR3 length is 14 residues. The germline V gene encodes CDR1 SGHDT and CDR2 YYEEEE. V lost 2 bases and J lost 4, with 12 bases in between. The CDR3 region is CASSLGVLTYGYTF. In DNA form, the CDR3 reads TGTGCCAGCAGCTTAGGGGTTCTTACCTATGGCTACACCTTC.

This chain joins TRBV28 and TRBJ1-2; no clear D gene. The CDR3 totals 12 residues. V was clipped by 8 bases and J by 1 base, with 8 bases between them. CDR1 and CDR2 from the germline V gene are MDHEN and SYDVKM. The CDR3 DNA reads as TGTGCCAGCTCTGCCTATAACTATGGCTACACCTTC. Translating it yields CASSAYNYGYTF.

The chain is built from TRBV6-2 or TRBV6-3 and TRBJ2-7, with 11 positions matching TRBD2. The J segment lost 4 bases and the V segment lost 0 bases, leaving 14 bases of the junction unmatched. This CDR3 region has 19 residues. The germline V gene has CDR1 MNHEY and CDR2 SVGEGT. The CDR3 loop reads CASSYSVPVSGGAVYEQYF. The CDR3 DNA follows: TGTGCCAGCAGTTACTCGGTTCCTGTTAGCGGGGGGGCCGTATACGAGCAGTACTTC.